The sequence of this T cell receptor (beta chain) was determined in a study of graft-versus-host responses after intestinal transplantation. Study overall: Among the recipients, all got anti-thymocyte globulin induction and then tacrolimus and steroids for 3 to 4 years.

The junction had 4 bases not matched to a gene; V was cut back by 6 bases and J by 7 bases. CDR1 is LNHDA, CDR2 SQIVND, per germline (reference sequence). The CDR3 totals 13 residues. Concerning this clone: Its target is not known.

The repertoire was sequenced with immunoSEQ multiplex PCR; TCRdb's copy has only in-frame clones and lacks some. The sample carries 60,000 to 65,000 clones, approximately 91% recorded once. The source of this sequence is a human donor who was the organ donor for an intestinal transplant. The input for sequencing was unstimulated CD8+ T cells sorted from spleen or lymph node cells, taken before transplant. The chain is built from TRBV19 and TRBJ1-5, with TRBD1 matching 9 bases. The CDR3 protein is CASRWGQGQPQHF. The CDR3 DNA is TGTGCCAGTAGGTGGGGACAGGGACAGCCCCAGCATTTT. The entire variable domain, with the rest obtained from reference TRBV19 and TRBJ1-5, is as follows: DGGITQSPKYLFRKEGQNVTLSCEQNLNHDAMYWYRQDPGQGLRLIYYSQIVNDFQKGDIAEGYSVSREKKESFPLTVTSAQKNPTAFYLCASRWGQGQPQHFGDGTRLSIL.